This T cell receptor (beta chain) was identified in a study of T cell repertoires in cytomegalovirus infection. The overall study: Based on public TCR beta signatures, there were indications of CMV infection and of a matching HLA type.

About this clonotype itself: As yet, its antigen is unknown.

CDR3 length: 18 residues. Germline V gene lookup returns CDR1 SGHNT and CDR2 YYREEE (reference sequence). V lost 0 bases and J 2 bases, leaving 15 bases between the germline ends. Study-level results: HLA-C-restricted CMV-specific TCR beta clonotypes were dominant in the ex vivo response. Public TCR beta family frequency separated CMV-and-HLA carriers, including in an independent cohort.

TCRdb reprocessed the reads via MiXCR and lists one record per CDR3 protein. The table records 350,000 to 450,000 distinct CDR3 sequences, about a sixth of them present only once. The chain employs TRBV5-4 and TRBJ2-6; a weak D match, TRBD2 (6 bases). This clonotype originated in a human donor in good health (CMV status not recorded). Some clones in this sample may be carry-over from other donors' samples. The sequenced sample was PBMCs. For the CDR3, the DNA is TGTGCCAGCAGCTTGGGCGGGATTTCAGGGACTGGGGCCAACGTCCTGACTTTC. It is translated as CASSLGGISGTGANVLTF.